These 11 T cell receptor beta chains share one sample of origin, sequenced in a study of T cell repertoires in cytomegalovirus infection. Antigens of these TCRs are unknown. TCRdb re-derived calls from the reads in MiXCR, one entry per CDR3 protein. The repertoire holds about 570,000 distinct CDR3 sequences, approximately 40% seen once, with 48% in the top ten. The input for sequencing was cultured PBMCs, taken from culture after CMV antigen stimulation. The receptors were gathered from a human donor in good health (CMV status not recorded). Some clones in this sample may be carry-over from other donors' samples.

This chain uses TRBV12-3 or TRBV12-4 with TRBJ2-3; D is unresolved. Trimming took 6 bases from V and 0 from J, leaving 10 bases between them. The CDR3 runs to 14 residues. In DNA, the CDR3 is TGTGCCAGCAGGGGCGGCTCTAGCACAGATACGCAGTATTTT. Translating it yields CASRGGSSTDTQYF.

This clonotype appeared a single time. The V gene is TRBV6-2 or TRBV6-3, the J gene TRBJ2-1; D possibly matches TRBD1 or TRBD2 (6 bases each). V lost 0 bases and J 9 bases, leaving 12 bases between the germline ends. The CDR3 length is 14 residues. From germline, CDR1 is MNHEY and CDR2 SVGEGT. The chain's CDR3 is CASSYSRGGGEQFF. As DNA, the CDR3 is TGTGCCAGCAGTTACTCGAGAGGAGGGGGTGAGCAGTTCTTC.

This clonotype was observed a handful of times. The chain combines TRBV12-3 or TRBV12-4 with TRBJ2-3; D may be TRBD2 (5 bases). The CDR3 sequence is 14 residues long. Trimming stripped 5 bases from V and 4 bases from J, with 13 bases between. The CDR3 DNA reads TGTGCCAGCAGTCCCCGTTCGGGGTCAGATACGCAGTATTTT. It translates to CASSPRSGSDTQYF.

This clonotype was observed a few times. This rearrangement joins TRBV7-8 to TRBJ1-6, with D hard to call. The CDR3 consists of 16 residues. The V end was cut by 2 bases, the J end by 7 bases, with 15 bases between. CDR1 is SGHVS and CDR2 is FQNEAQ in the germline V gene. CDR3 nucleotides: TGTGCCAGCAGCTTAAAGAGGCTATCGATAAATTCACCCCTCCACTTT. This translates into CASSLKRLSINSPLHF.

In DNA, the CDR3 is TGTGCCAGCTCACCACGGGAGACTTTAGGCAATCAGCCCCAGCATTTT. Its translation is CASSPRETLGNQPQHF. The chain employs TRBV18 and TRBJ1-5; no clear D. Germline V CDR1 and CDR2: KGHSH, LQKENI. This CDR3 has 16 amino acids. Trimming took off 1 base at V and 2 bases at J, with 12 bases between the two ends. Full variable domain (outside the CDR3, taken from reference TRBV18 and TRBJ1-5): NAGVMQNPRHLVRRRGQEARLRCSPMKGHSHVYWYRQLPEEGLKFMVYLQKENIIDESGMPKERFSAEFPKEGPSILRIQQVVRGDSAAYFCASSPRETLGNQPQHFGDGTRLSIL.

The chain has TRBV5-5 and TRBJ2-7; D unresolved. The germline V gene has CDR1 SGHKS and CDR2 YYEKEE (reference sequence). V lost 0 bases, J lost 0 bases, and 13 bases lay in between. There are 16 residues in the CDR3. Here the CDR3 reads CASSLGPQVSSYEQYF. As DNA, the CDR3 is TGTGCCAGCAGCTTGGGGCCACAAGTTAGCTCCTACGAGCAGTACTTC.

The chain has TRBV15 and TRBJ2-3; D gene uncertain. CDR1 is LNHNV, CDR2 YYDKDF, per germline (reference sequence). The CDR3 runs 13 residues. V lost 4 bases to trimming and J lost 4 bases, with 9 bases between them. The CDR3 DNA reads TGTGCCACCAGCATGAGTGGGGCAGATACGCAGTATTTT. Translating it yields CATSMSGADTQYF.

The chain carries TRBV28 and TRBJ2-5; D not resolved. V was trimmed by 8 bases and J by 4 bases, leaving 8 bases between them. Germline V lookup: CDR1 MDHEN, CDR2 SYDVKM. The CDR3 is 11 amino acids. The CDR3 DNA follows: TGTGCCAGCGTTGGCGGAGAGACCCAGTACTTC. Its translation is CASVGGETQYF.

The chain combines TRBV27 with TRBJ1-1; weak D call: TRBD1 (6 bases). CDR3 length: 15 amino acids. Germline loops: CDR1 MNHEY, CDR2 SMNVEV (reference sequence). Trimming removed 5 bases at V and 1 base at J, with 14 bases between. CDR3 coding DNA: TGTGCCAGCAGTCCACCGGGGGCCACGAACACTGAAGCTTTCTTT. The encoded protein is CASSPPGATNTEAFF.

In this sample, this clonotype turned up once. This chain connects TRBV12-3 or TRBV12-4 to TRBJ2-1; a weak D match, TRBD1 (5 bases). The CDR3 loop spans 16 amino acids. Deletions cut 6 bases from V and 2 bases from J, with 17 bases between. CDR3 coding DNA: TGTGCCAGCAGCTTAAGGGGCCTCAGCACCTACAATGAGCAGTTCTTC. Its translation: CASSLRGLSTYNEQFF.

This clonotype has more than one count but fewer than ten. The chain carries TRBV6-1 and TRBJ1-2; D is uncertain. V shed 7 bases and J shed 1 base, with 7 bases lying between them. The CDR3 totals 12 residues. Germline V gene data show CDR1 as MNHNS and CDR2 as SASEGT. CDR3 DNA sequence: TGTGCCAGCACCCGACTTAACTATGGCTACACCTTC. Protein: CASTRLNYGYTF.